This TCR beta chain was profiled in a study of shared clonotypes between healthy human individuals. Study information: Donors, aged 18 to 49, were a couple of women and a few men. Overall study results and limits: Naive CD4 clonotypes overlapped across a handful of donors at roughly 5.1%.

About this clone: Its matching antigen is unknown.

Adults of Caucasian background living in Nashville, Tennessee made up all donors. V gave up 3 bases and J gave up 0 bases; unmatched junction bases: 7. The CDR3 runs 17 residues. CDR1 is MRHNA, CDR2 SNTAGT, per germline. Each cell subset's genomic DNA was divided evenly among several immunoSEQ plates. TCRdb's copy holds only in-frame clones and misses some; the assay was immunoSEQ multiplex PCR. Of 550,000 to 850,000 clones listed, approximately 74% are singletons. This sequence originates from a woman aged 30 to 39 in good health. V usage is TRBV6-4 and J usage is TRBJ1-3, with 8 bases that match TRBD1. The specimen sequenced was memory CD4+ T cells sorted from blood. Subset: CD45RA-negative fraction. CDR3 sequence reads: CASSDSRGLNSGNTIYF. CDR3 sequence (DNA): TGTGCCAGCAGTGATTCCAGGGGGCTAAACTCTGGAAACACCATATATTTT.